What follows are 32 T cell receptor beta chains derived from one specimen sequenced in a study of neurological immune-mediated disorders. TCRdb processed the 5' RACE reads anew with MiXCR; each CDR3 protein has one entry. Of more than 15,000 distinct CDR3 sequences listed, about 10% are singletons. Sequencing was performed on CD8+ T cells from blood. The source of these receptors is a woman aged 45-65 years in good health.

This clonotype was observed many times. DNA of the CDR3: TGCAGTGCCTATAGGGGCAATCAGCCCCAGCATTTT. Protein sequence: CSAYRGNQPQHF. The rearrangement links TRBV20-1 to TRBJ1-5; D unresolved. V lost 6 bases, J lost 2 bases, and 8 bases lay in between. Germline V lookup: CDR1 DFQATT, CDR2 SNEGSKA (reference sequence). The CDR3 has 12 amino acids.

This clonotype was seen ten or more times. This sequence joins TRBV27 and TRBJ2-1; D might be TRBD1 (6 bases). The CDR3 loop spans 11 amino acids. Germline V CDR1 and CDR2: MNHEY, SMNVEV (reference sequence). Between the trimmed V and J ends, which lost 6 bases and 12 bases, there was a span of 12 bases. CDR3 in amino acids: CASRSGEWQFF. The DNA of the CDR3 is TGTGCCAGCAGATCAGGGGAATGGCAGTTCTTC.

The table lists this clonotype with many counts. This sequence joins TRBV29-1 and TRBJ2-7; D may be TRBD2 (6 bases). CDR1 and CDR2 from the germline V gene are SQVTM and ANQGSEA. The CDR3 contains 12 residues. V lost 3 bases and J lost 6, with 12 bases in between. The CDR3 DNA reads TGCAGCGTTGAGGGGAGGCACTCCGAGCAGTACTTC. It specifies CSVEGRHSEQYF.

This clonotype has ten or more counts. The rearrangement joins TRBV27 to TRBJ1-1; D unclear. The germline gives CDR1 MNHEY, CDR2 SMNVEV (reference sequence). Trimming left V 3 bases short and J 0 bases short, with 5 bases between. The CDR3 is made up of 13 amino acids. CDR3: CASSLVLNTEAFF. The CDR3, as DNA: TGTGCCAGCAGTTTGGTTTTGAACACTGAAGCTTTCTTT.

Ten or more counts support this clonotype. The chain employs TRBV20-1 and TRBJ2-3, with D unresolved. Germline loops: CDR1 DFQATT, CDR2 SNEGSKA (reference sequence). This CDR3 has 12 residues. Deletions cut 0 bases from V and 5 bases from J, with 6 bases between. Here the CDR3 reads CSARDAIDTQYF. CDR3 DNA: TGCAGTGCTAGAGATGCCATAGATACGCAGTATTTT.

Ten or more counts support this clonotype. The genes are TRBV7-2 and TRBJ2-7; 10 bases map to TRBD2. Trimming removed 6 bases from V and 3 bases from J; junction bases left unmatched: 11. The length of the CDR3 is 16 residues. Germline V gives CDR1 SGHTA, CDR2 FQGNSA. The chain's CDR3 is CASSPPSSGSGYEQYF. The CDR3 DNA follows: TGTGCCAGCAGTCCCCCCTCTAGCGGGAGCGGCTACGAGCAGTACTTC.

This clonotype has ten or more counts. V and J are TRBV5-6 and TRBJ2-7, with TRBD1 matching 9 bases. V dropped 0 bases and J dropped 4; count of bases not matched to a gene: 2. The CDR3 covers 14 residues. Per the germline V gene, CDR1 is SGHDT and CDR2 is YYEEEE. The CDR3 DNA sequence: TGTGCCAGCAGCTTGGGGACAGGGGTATACGAGCAGTACTTC. As protein: CASSLGTGVYEQYF.

In its sample, this clonotype was seen many times. The rearrangement joins TRBV20-1 to TRBJ2-2, with 11 bases identical to TRBD1. The J segment lost 6 bases and the V segment lost 1 base, leaving 4 bases of the junction unmatched. The CDR3 covers 15 residues. CDR1 and CDR2 (germline): DFQATT, SNEGSKA (reference sequence). CDR3 region: CSARARTGGPGELFF. The CDR3 coding sequence is TGCAGTGCTAGAGCCCGGACAGGGGGCCCCGGGGAGCTGTTTTTT.

Ten or more counts support this clonotype. This sequence joins TRBV6-4 and TRBJ2-3; 7 nucleotides match TRBD1. Trimming took 10 bases from V and 3 from J; bases not matched to a gene: 4. The CDR3 extends over 12 amino acids. Germline V gives CDR1 MRHNA, CDR2 SNTAGT. CDR3 bases: TGTGCCACTCGACAGGGTACAGATACGCAGTATTTT. This sequence encodes CATRQGTDTQYF.

This clonotype was counted many times. J is TRBJ2-7 and V is TRBV5-1; D call uncertain. The V end was cut by 0 bases, the J end by 2 bases, with 6 bases between. The CDR3 extends over 13 amino acids. Germline CDR1 is SGHRS and CDR2 is YFSETQ. The CDR3 bases are TGCGCCAGCAGCTTGGCCAACCCCTACGAGCAGTACTTC. Protein sequence: CASSLANPYEQYF.

Many counts were recorded for this clonotype. This chain connects TRBV2 to TRBJ1-2; D may be TRBD1 (6 bases). The CDR3 contains 13 residues. Germline V gives CDR1 SNHLY, CDR2 FYNNEI. V lost 10 bases, J lost 6 bases, and 18 bases lay in between. CDR3 sequence (DNA): TGTGCCAACCTACCGGGGGCCGGTGATGGCTACACCTTC. It codes for CANLPGAGDGYTF.

This clonotype was seen ten or more times. The gene calls are TRBV20-1 and TRBJ1-2; D is undetermined. The CDR3 is 15 residues long. Trimming stripped 0 bases from V and 0 bases from J, with 11 bases between. Germline loops: CDR1 DFQATT, CDR2 SNEGSKA (reference sequence). CDR3 loop: CSARDLSSSNYGYTF. The DNA of the CDR3 is TGCAGTGCTAGAGATCTGAGCAGCTCTAACTATGGCTACACCTTC.

On this clonotype: In this CDR3 the conserved last residue, phenylalanine or tryptophan, is missing, so a read error is likely. The chain is built from TRBV4-2 and TRBJ2-1; D may match TRBD1 or TRBD2 (5 bases each). There are 14 residues in the CDR3. Germline V gene data show CDR1 as LGHNA and CDR2 as YNFKEQ. The V gene lost 8 bases and the J gene lost 7 bases, with 18 bases spanning the gap. CDR3 in amino acids: CASGLVGAGNEQFS. In DNA, the CDR3 is TGTGCCAGCGGATTGGTAGGGGCGGGTAATGAGCAGTTCTCC.

This clonotype was found many times. The chain employs TRBV7-9 and TRBJ2-1; D is ambiguous. V was shortened by 7 bases and J by 7 bases, with 14 bases between the two germline ends. This CDR3 has 13 residues. CDR1 is SEHNR and CDR2 is FQNEAQ in the germline V gene (reference sequence). CDR3 loop: CASTSADSNEQFF. CDR3 nucleotides: TGTGCCAGCACCTCAGCAGATTCGAATGAGCAGTTCTTC.

This clonotype was recorded at least ten times. Its ends do not fully match the called genes, so a read error is possible. The V call is TRBV20-1, the J call TRBJ2-1; TRBD1 agrees at 8 bases. The CDR3 extends over 16 amino acids. From germline, CDR1 is DFQATT and CDR2 SNEGSKA (reference sequence). The CDR3 coding sequence is TGCAGTGCTAGAGATATCGCAGGGGGCTCCGACAATGAGCAGTTCTTC. Its translation: CSARDIAGGSDNEQFF.

This clonotype was counted many times. V gene TRBV4-2 combines with J gene TRBJ1-4, with 9 bases identical to TRBD1. The CDR3 contains 14 residues. Germline V gene data show CDR1 as LGHNA and CDR2 as YNFKEQ. Trimming at V came to 1 base and at J to 6 bases, leaving 0 bases not matched to a gene. The CDR3 sequence: CASSQGTGDEKLFF. The CDR3 DNA follows: TGTGCCAGCAGCCAAGGGACAGGGGATGAAAAACTGTTTTTT.

At least ten counts were recorded for this clonotype. This sequence joins TRBV5-1 and TRBJ2-7; tentatively, D is TRBD2 (5 bases). V was cut by 0 bases and J by 2 bases, with 12 bases left in between. CDR3 length: 15 amino acids. The V gene's germline CDR1 is SGHRS and CDR2 YFSETQ. CDR3 DNA: TGCGCCAGCAGCTTGGGCCCCGTCGGGGCCTACGAGCAGTACTTC. This translates into CASSLGPVGAYEQYF.

As for this clonotype: A much larger clone differs by one base, so this may be a read error. The V and J genes are TRBV10-3 and TRBJ1-1, with D perhaps TRBD1 (5 bases). CDR1 is ENHRY and CDR2 is SYGVKD in the germline V gene. The CDR3 covers 13 residues. The CDR3 protein is CSISGGGIPEAFF. The DNA for the CDR3 is TGTTCCATCAGTGGGGGGGGTATTCCTGAAGCTTTCTTT.

This clonotype appeared many times. The genes are TRBV5-5 and TRBJ2-7, with a weak D call TRBD1 (5 bases). CDR3 length: 14 amino acids. The ends were cut back, 0 bases at V and 3 bases at J, with 10 bases in the middle. Germline values: CDR1 SGHKS, CDR2 YYEKEE (reference sequence). The CDR3 is CASSLGAGFYEQYF. Written as DNA, the CDR3 is TGTGCCAGCAGCTTGGGGGCAGGGTTCTACGAGCAGTACTTC. Full variable domain (remainder filled in from reference TRBV5-5 and TRBJ2-7): DAGVTQSPTHLIKTRGQQVTLRCSPISGHKSVSWYQQVLGQGPQFIFQYYEKEERGRGNFPDRFSARQFPNYSSELNVNALLLGDSALYLCASSLGAGFYEQYFGPGTRLTVT.

The chain employs TRBV27 and TRBJ1-1, with 7 bases that match TRBD1. This CDR3 is built from 13 residues. Germline values: CDR1 MNHEY, CDR2 SMNVEV (reference sequence). This CDR3 is CESSTTGVTEAFF. DNA of the CDR3: TGTGAGAGCAGTACAACAGGGGTCACTGAAGCTTTCTTT.

This clonotype was seen ten or more times. V and J are TRBV7-2 and TRBJ2-3; D is unclear. Germline V gives CDR1 SGHTA, CDR2 FQGNSA. The germline V and J ends were trimmed by 0 bases and 2 bases, with 18 bases remaining between them. The CDR3 is 18 residues long. The CDR3 DNA reads as TGTGCCAGCAGCTTAGCGGACGGTCGGTACAGAACCACAGATACGCAGTATTTT. Protein sequence: CASSLADGRYRTTDTQYF.

This clonotype was recorded at least ten times. The chain is built from TRBV27 and TRBJ1-5; TRBD1 agrees at 7 bases. Per the germline V gene, CDR1 is MNHEY and CDR2 is SMNVEV (reference sequence). The CDR3 is 15 amino acids. The ends lost 5 bases at V and 7 bases at J; junction bases unmatched: 11. The CDR3 sequence: CASSGPTGVGQPQHF. The CDR3, as DNA: TGTGCCAGCAGTGGCCCTACAGGGGTCGGGCAGCCCCAGCATTTT.

At least ten counts were recorded for this clonotype. This chain connects TRBV24-1 to TRBJ1-5; D unclear. The ends were cut back, 3 bases at V and 5 bases at J, with 4 bases in the middle. The germline gives CDR1 KGHDR, CDR2 SFDVKD. The CDR3 runs to 12 residues. The chain's CDR3 is CATSDPDQPQHF. DNA for the CDR3: TGTGCCACCAGTGATCCAGATCAGCCCCAGCATTTT.

This clonotype has at least ten counts. V and J are TRBV7-8 and TRBJ2-1, with 7 positions matching TRBD2. CDR1 and CDR2 from the germline V gene are SGHVS and FQNEAQ. Trimming removed 5 bases from V and 3 bases from J; junction bases left unmatched: 10. This CDR3 is 16 amino acids long. For the CDR3, the DNA is TGTGCCAGCAGCCCATGGAGGGGAGGGGACTACAATGAGCAGTTCTTC. This encodes CASSPWRGGDYNEQFF.

This clonotype was seen ten or more times. The chain joins TRBV7-8 to TRBJ2-3; 7 nucleotides agree with TRBD2. Germline lookup yields CDR1 SGHVS and CDR2 FQNEAQ. V was clipped by 4 bases and J by 8 bases; unmatched bases: 3. The CDR3 contains 12 residues. The CDR3 reads CASSSGGSTQYF. The CDR3 nucleotides are TGTGCCAGCAGCTCCGGGGGGAGTACGCAGTATTTT.

This chain joins TRBV29-1 and TRBJ2-3; TRBD2 agrees at 7 bases. The CDR3 totals 14 residues. CDR1 is SQVTM, CDR2 ANQGSEA, per germline. The V segment lost 7 bases and the J segment 1 base; nucleotides outside the gene matches: 8. The CDR3 sequence is CSGRLRGGTDTQYF. CDR3 nucleotide sequence: TGCAGCGGTCGACTTCGGGGGGGCACAGATACGCAGTATTTT.

The chain recombines TRBV12-3 or TRBV12-4 with TRBJ1-5, with D hard to call. The CDR3 spans 16 residues. V gave up 5 bases and J gave up 3 bases, with 17 bases separating them. The CDR3 DNA follows: TGTGCCAGCAGTGCACCGGGCCTTAGGACCAATCAGCCCCAGCATTTT. This sequence encodes CASSAPGLRTNQPQHF.

This clonotype was counted only a few times. V is TRBV9 and J is TRBJ2-7, with D unresolved. Germline V CDR1 and CDR2: SGDLS, YYNGEE. The CDR3 is made up of 13 amino acids. The V end was cut by 4 bases, the J end by 1 base, with 9 bases between. DNA of the CDR3: TGTGCCAGCAGCCACGACGGATCCTACGAGCAGTACTTC. Translating it yields CASSHDGSYEQYF.

This clonotype was counted ten times or more. The genes are TRBV5-1 and TRBJ2-2, with 11 bases lining up with TRBD2. The V and J ends lost 0 bases and 6 bases, in that order; junction bases with no gene match: 4. Germline assignment: CDR1 SGHRS and CDR2 YFSETQ. The CDR3 length is 16 residues. The CDR3 is CASSLVAGGPAGELFF. The CDR3 coding sequence is TGCGCCAGCAGCTTGGTAGCGGGGGGGCCCGCCGGGGAGCTGTTTTTT.

This clonotype was seen ten or more times. The chain couples TRBV20-1 to TRBJ2-5, with 7 bases identical to TRBD2. J was trimmed by 5 bases and V by 6 bases; bases with no gene match: 12. In germline, CDR1 is DFQATT, CDR2 SNEGSKA (reference sequence). This CDR3 region has 14 residues. In DNA, the CDR3 is TGCAGTGCAAGACTGGTGGGGGGAGGGGAGACCCAGTACTTC. Amino acid sequence: CSARLVGGGETQYF.

This clonotype was seen ten or more times. The chain recombines TRBV25-1 with TRBJ1-5; D uncertain. The CDR3 spans 15 residues. V lost 7 bases and J 9 bases, leaving 22 bases between the germline ends. CDR1 is MGHDK and CDR2 is SYGVNS in the germline V gene. This chain's CDR3 is CASTLEGSLLWPQHF. The CDR3 bases are TGTGCCAGCACCCTCGAGGGCAGCCTTCTCTGGCCCCAGCATTTT.

There are many counts of this clonotype. This sequence joins TRBV2 and TRBJ2-7, with D unresolved. Germline-derived CDR1 and CDR2 are SNHLY and FYNNEI. The length of the CDR3 is 12 residues. V was trimmed by 6 bases and J by 5 bases, leaving 11 bases between them. DNA of the CDR3: TGTGCCAGCAGGACTGCAGCCCACGAGCAGTACTTC. Its protein is CASRTAAHEQYF. Variable domain in full (rest from reference TRBV2 and TRBJ2-7): EPEVTQTPSHQVTQMGQEVILRCVPISNHLYFYWYRQILGQKVEFLVSFYNNEISEKSEIFDDQFSVERPDGSNFTLKIRSTKLEDSAMYFCASRTAAHEQYFGPGTRLTVT.